This T cell receptor beta chain was sequenced during a study of T cell responses to AZD1222 COVID-19 vaccine. The protocol was immunoSEQ multiplex PCR, while the TCRdb copy is restricted to in-frame clones and leaves out a portion. Counted here are about 120,000 clones, around 90% occurring once; the ten biggest clones make up under 3%. Germline CDR1 LGHNA, CDR2 YSLEER. V lost 1 base and J 4 bases, leaving 14 bases between the germline ends. CDR3 length: 15 amino acids. The V gene is TRBV4-3, the J gene TRBJ2-7; perhaps TRBD1 as D (6 bases). The sequence was obtained from an adult who received the AZD1222 COVID-19 vaccine. The material sequenced was peripheral blood, taken 28 days after the second AZD1222 dose. CDR3 protein: CASSQGWTALYEQYF. In DNA, the CDR3 is TGCGCCAGCAGCCAAGGGTGGACAGCCCTTTACGAGCAGTACTTC.